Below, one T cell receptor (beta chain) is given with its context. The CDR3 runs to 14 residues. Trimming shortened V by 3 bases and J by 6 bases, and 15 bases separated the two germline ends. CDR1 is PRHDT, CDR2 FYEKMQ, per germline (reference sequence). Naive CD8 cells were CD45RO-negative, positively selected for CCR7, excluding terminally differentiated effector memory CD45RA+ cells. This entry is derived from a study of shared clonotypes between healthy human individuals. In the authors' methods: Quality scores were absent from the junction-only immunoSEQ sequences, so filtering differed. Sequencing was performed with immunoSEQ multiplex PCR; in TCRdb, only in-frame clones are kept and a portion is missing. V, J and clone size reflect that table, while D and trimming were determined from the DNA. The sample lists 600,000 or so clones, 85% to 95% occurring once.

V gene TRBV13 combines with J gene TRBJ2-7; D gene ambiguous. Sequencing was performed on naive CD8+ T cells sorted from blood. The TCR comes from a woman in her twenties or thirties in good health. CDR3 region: CASSFGQTPPEQYF. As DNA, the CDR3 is TGTGCCAGCAGCTTTGGCCAAACCCCCCCCGAGCAGTACTTC.